The 25 T cell receptor beta chains listed next were all sequenced from one sample in a study of blood T cell repertoires in COVID-19. Sequenced by immunoSEQ multiplex PCR; TCRdb stores in-frame clones only, minus some. This sample has 140,000 or so clones, with approximately 86% found just once. The sequencing sample was made of peripheral blood. The origin of the receptors is a woman between 45 and 65 years old with acute or convalescent COVID-19.

V is TRBV27 and J is TRBJ1-1, with 9 nucleotides matching TRBD1. The CDR3 sequence is 15 residues long. V shed 7 bases, J shed 0 bases, and the junction held 6 bases outside the gene matches. The V gene's germline CDR1 is MNHEY and CDR2 SMNVEV (reference sequence). CDR3 nucleotide sequence: TGTGCCAGCACCCGACAGGGGGTGATGAACACTGAAGCTTTCTTT. It translates to CASTRQGVMNTEAFF.

As DNA, the CDR3 is TGTGCCAGCAGCCCCCTAGACAGGGGGGAAAACACCATATATTTT. Translating gives CASSPLDRGENTIYF. The J gene is TRBJ1-3, the V gene TRBV3-1 (or the pseudogene TRBV3-2); 9 bases map to TRBD1. V gave up 4 bases and J gave up 6 bases; unmatched junction bases: 7. The CDR3 runs 15 residues. The germline V gene encodes CDR1 LGHDT and CDR2 YNNKEL (reference sequence).

This chain uses TRBV28 with TRBJ2-3, with TRBD2 matching 8 bases. This CDR3 has 15 amino acids. The trim removed 3 bases at V and 2 bases at J, leaving 4 bases unmatched. Germline V gene sequence: CDR1 MDHEN, CDR2 SYDVKM. This CDR3 reads CASSFTSGPTDTQYF. The CDR3 DNA is TGTGCCAGCAGTTTCACTAGCGGTCCCACAGATACGCAGTATTTT.

DNA of the CDR3: TGTGCCAGCAGTGAAATCCTTGCGACAGGGCAGGCCGGGGAGCTGTTTTTT. Its translation is CASSEILATGQAGELFF. The chain has TRBV6-1 and TRBJ2-2; 7 bases are a match to TRBD1. Per the germline V gene, CDR1 is MNHNS and CDR2 is SASEGT. This CDR3 has 17 amino acids. Trimming cost V 2 bases and J 6 bases; bases outside gene matches: 12.

The V call is TRBV3-1 (or the pseudogene TRBV3-2), the J call TRBJ2-7, with 11 bases that match TRBD1. The CDR3 runs to 15 residues. Germline trimming cut 4 bases from V and 7 bases from J; bases unmatched to any gene: 9. Per the germline V gene, CDR1 is LGHDT and CDR2 is YNNKEL (reference sequence). Here the CDR3 reads CASSRGTGGLREQYF. CDR3 nucleotide sequence: TGTGCCAGCAGCCGAGGGACAGGGGGTCTTAGAGAGCAGTACTTC.

V and J are TRBV19 and TRBJ1-2, with a weak D call TRBD1 (6 bases). V was shortened by 5 bases and J by 8 bases, with 15 bases between the two germline ends. Germline CDR1 LNHDA, CDR2 SQIVND (reference sequence). There are 13 residues in the CDR3. The CDR3 DNA sequence: TGTGCCAGTAGTTATAGCAGGGGCGGCGGCTACACCTTC. This sequence encodes CASSYSRGGGYTF.

This clone was seen only a few times. The chain is built from TRBV7-6 and TRBJ1-5, with D unresolved. The CDR3 is 12 amino acids. Germline values: CDR1 SGHVS, CDR2 FNYEAQ. Trimming cost V 4 bases and J 6 bases, with 7 bases left between them. CDR3 amino acids: CASSSPGQPQHF. The CDR3 bases are TGTGCCAGCAGCTCGCCGGGTCAGCCCCAGCATTTT.

The chain uses TRBV28 and TRBJ1-3; 7 bases line up with TRBD1. The CDR3 has 15 residues. The germline gives CDR1 MDHEN, CDR2 SYDVKM. The V and J ends lost 4 bases and 0 bases, in that order; junction bases with no gene match: 3. Here the CDR3 DNA reads TGTGCCAGCAGTTCGGGACAGCTCTCTGGAAACACCATATATTTT. Translated: CASSSGQLSGNTIYF.

The genes are TRBV9 and TRBJ1-3; possible D gene TRBD1, 6 bases. V was pared by 4 bases and J by 4 bases, with 15 bases between. The CDR3 is made up of 15 amino acids. CDR1 is SGDLS, CDR2 YYNGEE, per germline. The CDR3 is CASSPGTQGGNTIYF. The DNA for the CDR3 is TGTGCCAGCAGCCCCGGGACGCAGGGGGGAAACACCATATATTTT. The complete variable domain, with remaining parts taken from reference TRBV9 and TRBJ1-3, reads DSGVTQTPKHLITATGQRVTLRCSPRSGDLSVYWYQQSLDQGLQFLIQYYNGEERAKGNILERFSAQQFPDLHSELNLSSLELGDSALYFCASSPGTQGGNTIYFGEGSWLTVV.

This CDR3 is CASTPTDSNQPQHF. CDR3 DNA: TGTGCCAGCACCCCGACAGATAGCAATCAGCCCCAGCATTTT. V gene TRBV6-5 combines with J gene TRBJ1-5, with a possible D match to TRBD1 (5 bases). The CDR3 loop spans 14 amino acids. The germline V gene has CDR1 MNHEY and CDR2 SVGAGI. The V end was cut by 7 bases, the J end by 0 bases, with 10 bases between.

The chain is built from TRBV2 and TRBJ1-1; TRBD1 might be the D (6 bases). V lost 5 bases, J lost 0 bases, and 13 bases lay in between. The CDR3 extends over 15 amino acids. From germline, CDR1 is SNHLY and CDR2 FYNNEI. CDR3 in DNA: TGTGCCAGCAGTCCCTGGGGGGGCCTGAACACTGAAGCTTTCTTT. Encoded protein: CASSPWGGLNTEAFF.

The chain combines TRBV6-5 with TRBJ2-7; a possible D gene is TRBD1 (6 bases). The germline V gene has CDR1 MNHEY and CDR2 SVGAGI. Trimming cost V 5 bases and J 3 bases, with 17 bases left between them. The CDR3 has 15 residues. CDR3 in amino acids: CASSPPRDKYYEQYF. The CDR3 DNA is TGTGCCAGCAGTCCTCCCCGGGACAAGTACTACGAGCAGTACTTC.

The gene calls are TRBV5-4 and TRBJ1-1; perhaps TRBD1 as D (5 bases). Germline CDR1 is SGHNT and CDR2 is YYREEE (reference sequence). Trimming cost V 2 bases and J 1 base, with 12 bases left between them. This CDR3 is built from 15 residues. CDR3 nucleotides: TGTGCCAGCAGCTTCTCTGTCCAGGGGAACACTGAAGCTTTCTTT. This gives the protein CASSFSVQGNTEAFF.

The CDR3, as DNA: TGTGCCAGCACCCCAGAGGCCCAGGGGCGCAATGAGCAGTTCTTC. This encodes CASTPEAQGRNEQFF. The chain recombines TRBV3-1 (or the pseudogene TRBV3-2) with TRBJ2-1, with a tentative D call TRBD1 (6 bases). The V gene's germline CDR1 is LGHDT and CDR2 YNNKEL (reference sequence). This CDR3 comprises 15 residues. Trimming removed 7 bases at V and 6 bases at J, with 19 bases between.

V and J are TRBV12-3 or TRBV12-4 and TRBJ2-3; D may be TRBD1 (5 bases). The CDR3 extends over 12 amino acids. Trimming removed 5 bases at V and 5 bases at J, with 8 bases between. CDR3 loop: CASSETGDTQYF. DNA of the CDR3: TGTGCCAGCAGTGAAACAGGAGATACGCAGTATTTT.

This CDR3 reads CASSQNPTGGADTQYF. DNA for the CDR3: TGTGCCAGCAGCCAAAATCCGACAGGGGGCGCAGATACGCAGTATTTT. The gene calls are TRBV3-1 (or the pseudogene TRBV3-2) and TRBJ2-3, with TRBD1 matching over 10 bases. The germline gives CDR1 LGHDT, CDR2 YNNKEL (reference sequence). After removal of 2 bases from V and 4 bases from J, the junction contained 6 bases not matched to a gene. This CDR3 contains 16 residues.

The chain is built from TRBV29-1 and TRBJ2-7, with 11 bases lining up with TRBD1. The CDR3 is 15 amino acids. Per germline, CDR1 SQVTM and CDR2 ANQGSEA. Trimming at V came to 7 bases and at J to 1 base, leaving 9 bases not matched to a gene. The CDR3 DNA reads as TGCAGCGCCGAGGACCGGGACAGGGGGTCCTACGAGCAGTACTTC. It encodes CSAEDRDRGSYEQYF.

V gene TRBV6-2 or TRBV6-3 combines with J gene TRBJ1-1, with 7 nucleotides matching TRBD1. The CDR3 consists of 18 residues. Germline CDR1 and CDR2: MNHEY and SVGEGT. With V trimmed by 0 bases and J by 0 bases, 10 bases remained unmatched. The CDR3: CASSYSLLSTGMNTEAFF. The DNA of the CDR3 is TGTGCCAGCAGTTACTCCCTCCTCTCGACAGGGATGAACACTGAAGCTTTCTTT.

This rearrangement joins TRBV5-1 to TRBJ2-1; no firm D call. The CDR3 length is 16 residues. CDR1 is SGHRS, CDR2 YFSETQ, per germline. The ends were cut back, 0 bases at V and 3 bases at J, with 13 bases in the middle. CDR3: CASSLADGGGYNEQFF. CDR3 in DNA: TGCGCCAGCAGCTTGGCTGACGGCGGTGGCTACAATGAGCAGTTCTTC.

This clone was observed a handful of times. This sequence joins TRBV6-5 and TRBJ2-3; maybe TRBD2 (6 bases). Germline CDR1 reads MNHEY; CDR2 reads SVGAGI. The CDR3 has 14 residues. Trimming took off 5 bases at V and 4 bases at J, with 13 bases between the two ends. The CDR3 bases are TGTGCCAGCAGTCGACTAGATCCCCCAGATACGCAGTATTTT. Residues: CASSRLDPPDTQYF.

The rearrangement joins TRBV19 to TRBJ2-2; a possible D gene is TRBD2 (7 bases). Germline-derived CDR1 and CDR2 are LNHDA and SQIVND (reference sequence). V lost 3 bases and J 3 bases, leaving 17 bases between the germline ends. The CDR3 consists of 17 residues. The chain's CDR3 is CASSISAGAPDTGELFF. CDR3 nucleotides: TGTGCCAGTAGTATCTCGGCGGGGGCCCCGGACACCGGGGAGCTGTTTTTT.

The chain uses TRBV5-5 and TRBJ1-4, with D possibly matching TRBD1 (5 bases). The CDR3 contains 17 residues. V lost 6 bases and J lost 6, with 24 bases in between. The germline CDR1 and CDR2 sequences are SGHKS and YYEKEE (reference sequence). The CDR3 DNA sequence: TGTGCCAGCACCTGGAACCCGACGTGGGGAGGGGATGAAAAACTGTTTTTT. Encoded protein: CASTWNPTWGGDEKLFF.

This clone was seen once. This chain joins TRBV21-1 and TRBJ2-7; the table's D call, TRBD1, was not checked against the DNA. TRBV21-1 counts as a pseudogene. CDR3 length: 15 amino acids. The CDR3 here is CASSNRDRVTYEQYF. The CDR3 bases are TGTGCCAGCAGCAACCGGGACAGGGTAACCTACGAGCAGTACTTC.

Details on this clone: Within the sample, other DNA sequences also encode this same CDR3. V is TRBV20-1 and J is TRBJ2-7; D gene unclear. Germline V gives CDR1 DFQATT, CDR2 SNEGSKA (reference sequence). The CDR3 has 11 amino acids. V was clipped by 0 bases and J by 3 bases, with 3 bases between them. The DNA for the CDR3 is TGCAGTGCTAGAGATAGCTACGAGCAGTACTTC. The encoded protein is CSARDSYEQYF.

Comment on this clone: In the same sample, other DNA sequences code for this CDR3. CDR3 residues: CAISATGSYEQYF. CDR3 DNA: TGTGCCATCAGTGCCACGGGCTCCTACGAGCAGTACTTC. This sequence joins TRBV10-3 and TRBJ2-7; D gene ambiguous. The CDR3 has 13 residues. The ends were cut back, 4 bases at V and 0 bases at J, with 7 bases in the middle. CDR1 and CDR2 (germline): ENHRY, SYGVKD.